The TCR beta chain under discussion was sequenced for a study of T-cell reconstitution after alpha-beta-depleted transplantation in children. Unique molecular identifiers were incorporated into the prepared TCRbeta library. TCRdb analysed the PCR reads with MiXCR anew, one entry per CDR3 protein. This table has a few hundred thousand distinct CDR3 sequences, around 9.9% appearing once. The ends were cut back, 4 bases at V and 0 bases at J, with 11 bases in the middle. CDR1 is SGHRS, CDR2 YFSETQ, per germline. The CDR3 contains 15 residues. Sequenced here: PBMCs from the stem cell graft donor, sampled from the stem cell graft. The receptor's source is a human donor who donated a stem cell graft to a child with acute myeloid leukemia. The rearrangement joins TRBV5-1 to TRBJ2-1; weak D call: TRBD2 (5 bases). CDR3 loop: CASSPTTDSYNEQFF. DNA of the CDR3: TGCGCCAGCAGCCCGACTACCGACTCCTACAATGAGCAGTTCTTC.